The 14 T cell receptor beta chains below were found in one sample sequenced in a study of beta chain features in type 1 diabetes. Notes on the study in general: Moderately but significantly shorter TCRB CDR3s were found in Type 1 diabetes patients in all four CD4+ subsets.

Every bit of the isolated RNA underwent reverse transcription, so sequencing read expressed TCRB transcripts. Method: immunoSEQ multiplex PCR; TCRdb's copy keeps in-frame clones and lacks some. The sample lists around 710,000 clones, 9.5% to 15% occurring once. These receptors have no known antigen. Sequences were obtained from naive CD4+ T cells from blood. These receptors all come from a man aged 25-45 years with type 1 diabetes.

This clone showed up just a few times. The V call is TRBV2, the J call TRBJ2-3; the D call may be TRBD1 or TRBD2 (5 bases each). This CDR3 has 13 residues. Trimming removed 5 bases at V and 1 base at J, with 7 bases between. Germline-derived CDR1 and CDR2 are SNHLY and FYNNEI. This CDR3 reads CASSRGGTDTQYF. The CDR3 nucleotides read TGTGCCAGCAGTCGAGGGGGCACAGATACGCAGTATTTT.

The chain has TRBV18 and TRBJ1-2; TRBD1 is a possible D gene (5 bases). The V gene's germline CDR1 is KGHSH and CDR2 LQKENI. Trimming pared 2 bases from V and 0 bases from J, leaving 16 bases between. The CDR3 length is 17 residues. The CDR3 DNA follows: TGTGCCAGCTCACCATTCGAACCGGGACTCTCTAACTATGGCTACACCTTC. Translating gives CASSPFEPGLSNYGYTF.

This clone was seen only a few times. The rearrangement links TRBV7-2 to TRBJ2-5; D uncertain. Germline assignment: CDR1 SGHTA and CDR2 FQGNSA. The ends were cut back, 3 bases at V and 5 bases at J, with 16 bases in the middle. The CDR3 is made up of 15 amino acids. The CDR3 sequence is CASSFSRLTGETQYF. CDR3 bases: TGTGCCAGCAGCTTCAGTAGGCTAACCGGGGAGACCCAGTACTTC. Full variable domain (outside the CDR3, taken from reference TRBV7-2 and TRBJ2-5): GAGVSQSPSNKVTEKGKDVELRCDPISGHTALYWYRQSLGQGLEFLIYFQGNSAPDKSGLPSDRFSAERTGGSVSTLTIQRTQQEDSAVYLCASSFSRLTGETQYFGPGTRLLVL.

V usage is TRBV5-4 and J usage is TRBJ2-7, with 8 bases fitting TRBD2. The CDR3 is made up of 14 amino acids. The ends lost 7 bases at V and 5 bases at J; junction bases unmatched: 11. Germline V gene sequence: CDR1 SGHNT, CDR2 YYREEE (reference sequence). The DNA of the CDR3 is TGTGCCAGCGGGTCGTCGGGGGGGAGGAACGAGCAGTACTTC. Its translation: CASGSSGGRNEQYF.

This clone has only a few counts. This sample includes further DNA sequences coding for the same CDR3. V is TRBV18 and J is TRBJ2-1; TRBD1 or TRBD2 may be the D gene (7 bases each). Germline CDR1 KGHSH, CDR2 LQKENI. This CDR3 is built from 15 residues. Between the trimmed V and J ends, which lost 0 bases and 7 bases, there was a span of 13 bases. In nucleotides, the CDR3 is TGTGCCAGCTCACCACCCGGGCAGGGGGGGAATGAGCAGTTCTTC. Its protein product is CASSPPGQGGNEQFF.

Details on this clone: Other DNA sequences within the sample encode an identical CDR3. The V and J genes are TRBV7-2 and TRBJ2-3; D gene ambiguous. This CDR3 is 12 amino acids long. Trimming took off 5 bases at V and 2 bases at J, with 5 bases between the two ends. The germline V gene encodes CDR1 SGHTA and CDR2 FQGNSA. DNA of the CDR3: TGTGCCAGCAGCAGAGACACAGATACGCAGTATTTT. As protein: CASSRDTDTQYF.

The chain is built from TRBV7-2 and TRBJ1-5; TRBD1 matches at 12 bases. The CDR3 contains 18 residues. V trimming: 5 bases; J trimming: 6 bases; junction bases outside the gene matches: 14. Germline-derived CDR1 and CDR2 are SGHTA and FQGNSA. CDR3 nucleotide sequence: TGTGCCAGCAGCGATTCCCCCTTGGGACAGGGGGCGTCTCAGCCCCAGCATTTT. This translates into CASSDSPLGQGASQPQHF.

This chain joins TRBV10-3 and TRBJ2-7, with 8 bases identical to TRBD1. Per the germline V gene, CDR1 is ENHRY and CDR2 is SYGVKD. The CDR3 loop spans 13 amino acids. V lost 6 bases to trimming and J lost 4 bases; unmatched junction nucleotides: 5. Here the CDR3 DNA reads TGTGCCATCAGACCGGGACAGGAATACGAGCAGTACTTC. It encodes CAIRPGQEYEQYF.

This rearrangement joins TRBV30 to TRBJ2-7, with D uncertain. CDR3 length: 12 residues. V gave up 4 bases and J gave up 2 bases, with 9 bases separating them. Looked up from germline, CDR1 is GTSNPN and CDR2 is SVGIG (reference sequence). The CDR3 spells CAWNGGTYEQYF. The DNA of the CDR3 is TGTGCCTGGAACGGTGGCACCTACGAGCAGTACTTC.

This clone has just a few counts. The chain joins TRBV15 to TRBJ2-3; D is ambiguous. The CDR3 is 14 amino acids. Trimming removed 0 bases from V and 4 bases from J, with 8 bases in between. Germline V gives CDR1 LNHNV, CDR2 YYDKDF (reference sequence). The CDR3 nucleotides read TGTGCCACCAGCAGAGATGGCTGGGCAGATACGCAGTATTTT. It specifies CATSRDGWADTQYF. Using reference TRBV15 and TRBJ2-3 for the parts outside the CDR3, the full variable domain is DAMVIQNPRYQVTQFGKPVTLSCSQTLNHNVMYWYQQKSSQAPKLLFHYYDKDFNNEADTPDNFQSRRPNTSFCFLDIRSPGLGDTAMYLCATSRDGWADTQYFGPGTRLTVL.

This clone was seen a few times. V and J are TRBV7-9 and TRBJ2-6; 8 positions agree with TRBD1. The CDR3 runs 16 residues. Germline CDR1 is SEHNR and CDR2 is FQNEAQ (reference sequence). V was pared by 11 bases and J by 0 bases, with 9 bases of the junction left unmatched. The CDR3 coding sequence is TGTGCCTGCTCCGGGACAGGCCCCTCTGGGGCCAACGTCCTGACTTTC. It specifies CACSGTGPSGANVLTF.

This clone was seen more than once but under ten times. Here the CDR3 reads CASSYVSGRDTQYF. The DNA for the CDR3 is TGTGCCAGCAGTTATGTTTCGGGGAGAGATACGCAGTATTTT. The J gene is TRBJ2-3, the V gene TRBV6-5; TRBD2 is a possible D gene (5 bases). The V gene's germline CDR1 is MNHEY and CDR2 SVGAGI. With 3 bases removed from V and 5 bases from J, the gap between germline ends came to 12 bases. The CDR3 contains 14 residues.

This clone was observed a handful of times. The rearrangement uses TRBV6-6 and TRBJ1-2; no reliable D call. The CDR3 is made up of 14 amino acids. The V and J ends lost 4 bases and 7 bases respectively, with 16 bases between them. Per germline, CDR1 MNHNY and CDR2 SVGAGI (reference sequence). The CDR3 coding sequence is TGTGCCAGCAGTTCCGGTGGAAACTCAGGTGGCTACACCTTC. It translates to CASSSGGNSGGYTF.

The gene calls are TRBV29-1 and TRBJ2-1; 7 bases line up with TRBD2. Looked up from germline, CDR1 is SQVTM and CDR2 is ANQGSEA. J gave up 9 bases and V 5 bases, and 16 bases lay outside the gene matches. The CDR3 covers 15 residues. The CDR3 DNA reads as TGCAGCGTTACACAGACTAGCACTAGAGAAGGTGAGCAGTTCTTC. Its protein product is CSVTQTSTREGEQFF.